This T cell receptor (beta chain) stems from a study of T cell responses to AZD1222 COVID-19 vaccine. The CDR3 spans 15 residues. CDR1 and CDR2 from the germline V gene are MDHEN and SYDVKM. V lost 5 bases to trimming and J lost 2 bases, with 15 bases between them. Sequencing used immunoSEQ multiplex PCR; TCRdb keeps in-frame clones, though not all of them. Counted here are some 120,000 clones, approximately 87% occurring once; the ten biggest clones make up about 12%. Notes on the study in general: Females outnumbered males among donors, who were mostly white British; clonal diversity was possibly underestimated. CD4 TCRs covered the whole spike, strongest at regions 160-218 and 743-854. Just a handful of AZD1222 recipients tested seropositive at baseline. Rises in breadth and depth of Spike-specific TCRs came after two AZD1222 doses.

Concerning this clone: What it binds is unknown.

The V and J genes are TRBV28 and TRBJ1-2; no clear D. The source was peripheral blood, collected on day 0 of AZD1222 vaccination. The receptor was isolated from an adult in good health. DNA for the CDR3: TGTGCCAGCAGTAACTACAGAGCCACCAACTATGGCTACACCTTC. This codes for CASSNYRATNYGYTF.